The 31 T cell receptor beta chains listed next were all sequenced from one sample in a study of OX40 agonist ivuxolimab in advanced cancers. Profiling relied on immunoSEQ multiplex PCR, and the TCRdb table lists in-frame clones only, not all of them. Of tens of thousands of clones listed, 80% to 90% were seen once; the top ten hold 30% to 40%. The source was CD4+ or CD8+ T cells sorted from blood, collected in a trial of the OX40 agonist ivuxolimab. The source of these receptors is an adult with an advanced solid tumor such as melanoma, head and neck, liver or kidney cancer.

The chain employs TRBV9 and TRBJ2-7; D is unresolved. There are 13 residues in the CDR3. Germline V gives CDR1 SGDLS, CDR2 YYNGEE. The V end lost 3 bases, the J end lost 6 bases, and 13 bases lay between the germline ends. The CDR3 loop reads CASSENTVGEQYF. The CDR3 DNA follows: TGTGCCAGCAGCGAGAACACGGTCGGCGAGCAGTACTTC.

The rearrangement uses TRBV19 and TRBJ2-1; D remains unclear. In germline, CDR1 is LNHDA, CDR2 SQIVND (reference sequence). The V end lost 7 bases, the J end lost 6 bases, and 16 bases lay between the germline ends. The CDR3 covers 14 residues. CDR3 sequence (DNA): TGTGCCAGTACCTCTCACCCGATGGGCAATGAGCAGTTCTTC. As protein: CASTSHPMGNEQFF.

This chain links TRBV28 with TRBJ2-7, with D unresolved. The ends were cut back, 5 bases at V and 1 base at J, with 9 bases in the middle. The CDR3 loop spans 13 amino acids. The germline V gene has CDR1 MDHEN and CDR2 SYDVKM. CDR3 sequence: CASSATLSYEQYF. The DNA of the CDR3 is TGTGCCAGCAGTGCGACACTTTCCTACGAGCAGTACTTC.

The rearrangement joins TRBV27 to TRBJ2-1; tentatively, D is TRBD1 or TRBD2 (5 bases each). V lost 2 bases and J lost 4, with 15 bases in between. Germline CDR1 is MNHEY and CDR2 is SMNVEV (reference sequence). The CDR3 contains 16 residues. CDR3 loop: CASSLGTSIPYNEQFF. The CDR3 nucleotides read TGTGCCAGCAGTTTAGGGACCTCAATCCCGTACAATGAGCAGTTCTTC.

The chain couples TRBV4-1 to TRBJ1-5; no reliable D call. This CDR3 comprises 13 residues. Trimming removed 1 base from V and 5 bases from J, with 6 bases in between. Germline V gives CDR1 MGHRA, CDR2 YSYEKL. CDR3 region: CASSQAPYQPQHF. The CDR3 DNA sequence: TGCGCCAGCAGCCAAGCCCCGTATCAGCCCCAGCATTTT.

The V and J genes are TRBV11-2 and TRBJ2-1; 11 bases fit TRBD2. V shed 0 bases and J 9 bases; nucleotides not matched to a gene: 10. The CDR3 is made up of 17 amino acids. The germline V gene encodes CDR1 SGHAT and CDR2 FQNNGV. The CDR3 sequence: CASSLEGGSGRGVEQFF. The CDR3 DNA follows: TGTGCCAGCAGCTTAGAGGGAGGTAGCGGGAGGGGGGTTGAGCAGTTCTTC.

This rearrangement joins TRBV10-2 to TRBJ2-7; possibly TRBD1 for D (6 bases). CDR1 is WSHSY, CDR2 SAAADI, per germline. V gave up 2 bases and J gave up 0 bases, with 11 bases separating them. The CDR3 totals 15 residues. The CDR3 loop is CASSEPDRTSYEQYF. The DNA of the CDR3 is TGCGCCAGCAGTGAGCCCGACAGGACCTCCTACGAGCAGTACTTC.

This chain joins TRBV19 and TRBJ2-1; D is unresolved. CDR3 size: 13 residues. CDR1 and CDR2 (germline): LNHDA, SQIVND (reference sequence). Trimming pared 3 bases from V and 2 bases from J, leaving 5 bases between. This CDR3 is CASSIGAYNEQFF. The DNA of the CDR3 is TGTGCCAGTAGTATTGGTGCCTACAATGAGCAGTTCTTC. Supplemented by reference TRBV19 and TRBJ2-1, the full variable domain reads DGGITQSPKYLFRKEGQNVTLSCEQNLNHDAMYWYRQDPGQGLRLIYYSQIVNDFQKGDIAEGYSVSREKKESFPLTVTSAQKNPTAFYLCASSIGAYNEQFFGPGTRLTVL.

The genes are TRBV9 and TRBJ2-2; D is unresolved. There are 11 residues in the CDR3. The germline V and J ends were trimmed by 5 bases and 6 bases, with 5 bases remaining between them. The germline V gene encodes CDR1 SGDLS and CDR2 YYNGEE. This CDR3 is CASRDPGELFF. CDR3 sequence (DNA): TGTGCCAGCAGAGACCCCGGGGAGCTGTTTTTT.

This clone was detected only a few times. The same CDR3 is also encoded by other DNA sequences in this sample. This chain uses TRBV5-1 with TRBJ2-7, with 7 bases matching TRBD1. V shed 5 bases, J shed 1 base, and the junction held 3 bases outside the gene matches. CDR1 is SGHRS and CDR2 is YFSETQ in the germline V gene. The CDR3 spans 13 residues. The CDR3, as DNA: TGCGCCAGCAGTGGGACAGATTCCTACGAGCAGTACTTC. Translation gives CASSGTDSYEQYF.

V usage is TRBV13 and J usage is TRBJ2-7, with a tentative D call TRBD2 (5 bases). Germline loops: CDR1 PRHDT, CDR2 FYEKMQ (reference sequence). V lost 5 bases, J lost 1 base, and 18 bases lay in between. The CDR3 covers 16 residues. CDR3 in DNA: TGTGCCAGCAGCCGATTCGCTAGCTCCTCGTCCTACGAGCAGTACTTC. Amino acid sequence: CASSRFASSSSYEQYF. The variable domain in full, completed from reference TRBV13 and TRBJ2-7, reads AAGVIQSPRHLIKEKRETATLKCYPIPRHDTVYWYQQGPGQDPQFLISFYEKMQSDKGSIPDRFSAQQFSDYHSELNMSSLELGDSALYFCASSRFASSSSYEQYFGPGTRLTVT.

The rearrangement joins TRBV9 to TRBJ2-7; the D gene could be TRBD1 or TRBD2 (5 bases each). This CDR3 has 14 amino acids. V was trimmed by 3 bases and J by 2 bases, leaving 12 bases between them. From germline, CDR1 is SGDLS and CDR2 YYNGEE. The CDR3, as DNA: TGTGCCAGCAGCGCCGGGACGGTTCCCTACGAGCAGTACTTC. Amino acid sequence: CASSAGTVPYEQYF.

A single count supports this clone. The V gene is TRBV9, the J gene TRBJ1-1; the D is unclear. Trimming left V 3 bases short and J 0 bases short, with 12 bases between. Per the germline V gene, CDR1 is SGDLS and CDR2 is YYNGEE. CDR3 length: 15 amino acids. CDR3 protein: CASSAPLGVNTEAFF. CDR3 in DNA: TGTGCCAGCAGCGCACCCCTCGGGGTGAACACTGAAGCTTTCTTT.

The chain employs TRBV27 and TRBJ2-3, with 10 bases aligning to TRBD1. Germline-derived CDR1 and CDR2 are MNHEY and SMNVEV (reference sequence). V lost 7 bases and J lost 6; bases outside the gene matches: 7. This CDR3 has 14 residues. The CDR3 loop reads CASKRRQGADTQYF. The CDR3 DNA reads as TGTGCCAGCAAGCGCCGACAGGGGGCCGATACGCAGTATTTT.

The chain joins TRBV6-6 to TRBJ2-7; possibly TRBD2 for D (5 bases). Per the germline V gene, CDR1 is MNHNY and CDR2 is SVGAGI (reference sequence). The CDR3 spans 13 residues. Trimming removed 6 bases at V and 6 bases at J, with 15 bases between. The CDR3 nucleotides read TGTGCCAGCAGGAGATCGGAGGTCGGCGAGCAGTACTTC. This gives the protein CASRRSEVGEQYF.

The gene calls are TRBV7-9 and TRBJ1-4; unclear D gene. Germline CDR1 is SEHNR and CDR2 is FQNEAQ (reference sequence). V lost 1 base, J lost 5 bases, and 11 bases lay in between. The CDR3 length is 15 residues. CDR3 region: CASSLGSGRNEKLFF. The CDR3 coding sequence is TGTGCCAGCAGCTTAGGGTCAGGAAGAAATGAAAAACTGTTTTTT.

This CDR3 is CASSDPVVPDRGYEQYF. The DNA of the CDR3 is TGTGCCAGCAGCGACCCTGTTGTTCCGGACAGGGGCTACGAGCAGTACTTC. This chain links TRBV9 with TRBJ2-7; TRBD1 matches 9 bases. CDR1 SGDLS and CDR2 YYNGEE come from the germline V gene. CDR3 size: 17 residues. The ends lost 3 bases at V and 3 bases at J; junction bases unmatched: 13.

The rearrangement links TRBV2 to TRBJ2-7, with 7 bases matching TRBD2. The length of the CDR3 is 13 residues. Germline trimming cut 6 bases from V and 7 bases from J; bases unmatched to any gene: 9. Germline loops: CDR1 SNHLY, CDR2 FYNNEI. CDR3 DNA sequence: TGTGCCAGCAGCGTGGGAGGGATTGGGGAGCAGTACTTC. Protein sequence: CASSVGGIGEQYF.

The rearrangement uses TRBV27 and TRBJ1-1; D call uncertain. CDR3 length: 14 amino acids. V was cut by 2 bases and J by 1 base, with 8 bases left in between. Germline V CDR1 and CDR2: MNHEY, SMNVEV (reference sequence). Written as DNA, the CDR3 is TGTGCCAGCAGTTTAACCAGGTGGAACACTGAAGCTTTCTTT. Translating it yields CASSLTRWNTEAFF.

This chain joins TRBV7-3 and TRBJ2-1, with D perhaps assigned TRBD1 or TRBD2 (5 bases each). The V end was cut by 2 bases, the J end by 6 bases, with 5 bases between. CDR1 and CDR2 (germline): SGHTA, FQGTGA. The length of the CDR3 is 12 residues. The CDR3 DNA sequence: TGTGCCAGCAGCTTAGGGACCAATGAGCAGTTCTTC. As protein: CASSLGTNEQFF.

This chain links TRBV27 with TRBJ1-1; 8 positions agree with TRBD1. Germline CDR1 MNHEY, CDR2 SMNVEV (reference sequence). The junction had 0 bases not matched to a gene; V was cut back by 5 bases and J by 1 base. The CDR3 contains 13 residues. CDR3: CASSGQGNTEAFF. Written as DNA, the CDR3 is TGTGCCAGCAGTGGACAGGGGAACACTGAAGCTTTCTTT.

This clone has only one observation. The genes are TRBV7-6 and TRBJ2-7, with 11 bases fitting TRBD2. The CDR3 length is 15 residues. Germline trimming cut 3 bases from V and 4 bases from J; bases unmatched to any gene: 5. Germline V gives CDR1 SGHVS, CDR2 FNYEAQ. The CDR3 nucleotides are TGTGCCAGCAGCTTTTTAGCTAGCGGGAGGTACGAGCAGTACTTC. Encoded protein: CASSFLASGRYEQYF.

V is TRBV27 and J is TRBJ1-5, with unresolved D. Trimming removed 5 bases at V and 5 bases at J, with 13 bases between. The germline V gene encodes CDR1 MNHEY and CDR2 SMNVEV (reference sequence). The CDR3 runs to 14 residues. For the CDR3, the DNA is TGTGCCAGCAGTACCCCCGGGCCCCATCAGCCCCAGCATTTT. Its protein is CASSTPGPHQPQHF.

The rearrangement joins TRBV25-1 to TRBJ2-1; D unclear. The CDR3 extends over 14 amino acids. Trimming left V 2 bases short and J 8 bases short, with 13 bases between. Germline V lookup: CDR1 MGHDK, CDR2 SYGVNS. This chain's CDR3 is CASSEVVAADEQFF. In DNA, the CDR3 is TGTGCCAGCAGTGAAGTCGTAGCTGCAGATGAGCAGTTCTTC.

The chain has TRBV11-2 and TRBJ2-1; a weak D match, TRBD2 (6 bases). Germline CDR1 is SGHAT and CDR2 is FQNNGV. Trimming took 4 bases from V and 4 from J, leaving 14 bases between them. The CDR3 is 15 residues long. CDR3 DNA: TGTGCCAGCAGCTGGAGGGGTCCGGAGTACAATGAGCAGTTCTTC. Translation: CASSWRGPEYNEQFF.

In nucleotides, the CDR3 is TGTGCCAGCAGCCACACCTCGGGGCTGGGAAACACTGAAGCTTTCTTT. Translating it yields CASSHTSGLGNTEAFF. This sequence joins TRBV7-6 and TRBJ1-1, with D tentatively TRBD1 (5 bases). CDR1 SGHVS and CDR2 FNYEAQ come from the germline V gene. This CDR3 contains 16 residues. V was cut by 5 bases and J by 2 bases, with 18 bases left in between. Full variable domain (outside the CDR3, taken from reference TRBV7-6 and TRBJ1-1): GAGVSQSPRYKVTKRGQDVALRCDPISGHVSLYWYRQALGQGPEFLTYFNYEAQQDKSGLPNDRFSAERPEGSISTLTIQRTEQRDSAMYRCASSHTSGLGNTEAFFGQGTRLTVV.

The chain's CDR3 is CASSDLIFEQYF. CDR3 nucleotide sequence: TGCGCCAGCAGTGACCTTATTTTCGAGCAGTACTTC. The genes are TRBV10-2 and TRBJ2-7, with D hard to call. CDR3 size: 12 residues. Trimming removed 3 bases from V and 6 bases from J, with 9 bases in between. Germline-derived CDR1 and CDR2 are WSHSY and SAAADI.

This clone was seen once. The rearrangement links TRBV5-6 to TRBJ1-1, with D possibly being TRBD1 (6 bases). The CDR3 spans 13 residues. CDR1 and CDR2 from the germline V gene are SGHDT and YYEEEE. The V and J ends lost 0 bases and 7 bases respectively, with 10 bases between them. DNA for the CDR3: TGTGCCAGCAGCTTGGAGGGGGGCAGTGAAGCTTTCTTT. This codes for CASSLEGGSEAFF.

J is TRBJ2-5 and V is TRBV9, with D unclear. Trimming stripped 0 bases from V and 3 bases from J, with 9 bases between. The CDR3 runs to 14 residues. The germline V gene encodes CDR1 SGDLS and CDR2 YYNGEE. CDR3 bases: TGTGCCAGCAGCGTAGGGACCGCGAAAGAGACCCAGTACTTC. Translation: CASSVGTAKETQYF.

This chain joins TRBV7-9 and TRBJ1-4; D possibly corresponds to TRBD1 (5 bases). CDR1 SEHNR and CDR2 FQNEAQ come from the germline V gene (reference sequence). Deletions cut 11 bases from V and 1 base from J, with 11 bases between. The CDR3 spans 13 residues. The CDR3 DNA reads TGTGCCGATCTGGGGGGAACTAATGAAAAACTGTTTTTT. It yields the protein CADLGGTNEKLFF.

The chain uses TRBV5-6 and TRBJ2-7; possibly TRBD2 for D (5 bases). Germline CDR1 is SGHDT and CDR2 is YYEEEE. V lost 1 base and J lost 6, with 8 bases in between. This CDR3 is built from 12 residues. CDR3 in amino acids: CASSLTGSEQYF. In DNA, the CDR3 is TGTGCCAGCAGCTTGACGGGATCCGAGCAGTACTTC.